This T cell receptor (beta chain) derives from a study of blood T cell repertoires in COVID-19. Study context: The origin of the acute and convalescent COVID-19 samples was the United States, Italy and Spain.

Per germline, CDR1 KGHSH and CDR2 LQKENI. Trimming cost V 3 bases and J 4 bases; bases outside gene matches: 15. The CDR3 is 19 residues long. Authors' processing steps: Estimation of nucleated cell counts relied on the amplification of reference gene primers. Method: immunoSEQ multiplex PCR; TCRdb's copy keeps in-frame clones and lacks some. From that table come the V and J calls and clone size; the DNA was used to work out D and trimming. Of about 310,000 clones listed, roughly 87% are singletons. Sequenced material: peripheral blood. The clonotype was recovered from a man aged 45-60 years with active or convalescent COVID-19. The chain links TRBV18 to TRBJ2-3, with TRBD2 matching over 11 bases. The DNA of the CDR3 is TGTGCCAGCTCACCTCCCCTACTTAGCGGGAGGGCCGCGGCAGATACGCAGTATTTT. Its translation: CASSPPLLSGRAAADTQYF. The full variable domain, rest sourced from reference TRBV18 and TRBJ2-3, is NAGVMQNPRHLVRRRGQEARLRCSPMKGHSHVYWYRQLPEEGLKFMVYLQKENIIDESGMPKERFSAEFPKEGPSILRIQQVVRGDSAAYFCASSPPLLSGRAAADTQYFGPGTRLTVL.